This TCR beta chain was recovered during a study of control samples from healthy donors and cancer patients. Repertoires were generated with immunoSEQ multiplex PCR, while TCRdb's copy carries only in-frame clones and drops some. The table lists some 120,000 clones, about 91% of them singletons. This clone showed up just once. The receptor was isolated from a man aged 18 to 35 in good health. Sample: blood.

In DNA, the CDR3 is TGCGCCAGCAGCTGGGGACAGGGGACCGGGGAGCTGTTTTTT. Translated, it gives CASSWGQGTGELFF. The chain combines TRBV5-1 with TRBJ2-2; 10 bases map to TRBD1. J lost 5 bases, V lost 3 bases, and 1 base had no gene match. This CDR3 comprises 14 residues. The germline gives CDR1 SGHRS, CDR2 YFSETQ.